This is a list of T cell receptor beta chains from one sample in a study of cytomegalovirus exposure and HLA in healthy donors. Generated by immunoSEQ multiplex PCR, the TCRdb table keeps only in-frame clones and is missing some. The data hold 200,000 to 250,000 clones, with about 78% observed a single time. The sequenced sample was PBMCs. These receptors all come from a woman aged 25 to 39 in good health and CMV-seronegative. Both conserved end residues are part of each CDR3. D genes are given only for firm matches. Rows may omit the clone size; those that give it use once, few, many or a size class.

D gene,J gene,V gene,clone size,CDR3 protein,CDR3 DNA
NA,TRBJ2-3,TRBV12-5,NA,CASGRLGDTQYF,TGTGCTAGTGGGAGACTAGGAGATACGCAGTATTTT
NA,TRBJ1-1,TRBV6-5,NA,CASSYSTRQGPGF,TGTGCCAGCAGTTACTCGACTAGGCAGGGACCCGGCTTT
NA,TRBJ1-1,TRBV15,NA,CATSRDRAIGTEAFF,TGTGCCACCAGCAGAGACAGGGCGATCGGGACTGAAGCTTTCTTT
TRBD1,TRBJ2-7,TRBV7-3,NA,CASSPSPGQGAYEQYF,TGTGCCAGCAGCCCATCTCCGGGACAGGGGGCTTACGAGCAGTACTTC
TRBD1,TRBJ1-2,TRBV4-1,once,CASSQAGTAYGYTF,TGCGCCAGCAGCCAGGCCGGGACAGCCTATGGCTACACCTTC
NA,TRBJ2-1,TRBV5-4,NA,CASSFFDRSLNEQFF,TGTGCCAGCAGCTTCTTCGACAGAAGCCTCAATGAGCAGTTCTTC
NA,TRBJ1-2,TRBV10-3,NA,CAISGAARYGYTF,TGTGCCATCAGTGGGGCAGCCCGCTACGGCTACACCTTC
NA,TRBJ2-3,TRBV6-6,NA,CASSYEYGHTQYF,TGTGCCAGCAGTTACGAGTACGGTCATACGCAGTATTTT
TRBD2,TRBJ2-7,TRBV5-4,NA,CASSLGLAGDEQYF,TGTGCCAGCAGCTTGGGATTAGCGGGAGACGAGCAGTACTTC
NA,TRBJ2-3,TRBV7-9,NA,CASSSGSAYSSADTQYF,TGTGCCAGCAGCTCAGGATCTGCTTACAGTAGCGCAGATACGCAGTATTTT
NA,TRBJ2-3,TRBV9,NA,CASSPSTDTQYF,TGTGCCAGCAGCCCCTCTACAGATACGCAGTATTTT
TRBD1,TRBJ1-5,TRBV11-2,NA,CASSSPGDRSNQPQHF,TGTGCCAGCAGCTCGCCCGGGGACAGGAGCAATCAGCCCCAGCATTTT
NA,TRBJ2-7,TRBV10-3,NA,CAISDLGSYEQYF,TGTGCCATCAGTGACCTAGGCTCCTACGAGCAGTACTTC
TRBD1,TRBJ2-7,TRBV2,once,CASIQGQVTLYKQYF,TGTGCCAGCATCCAGGGACAGGTCACCCTCTACAAGCAGTACTTC
NA,TRBJ1-1,TRBV14,NA,CASSQVATREAFF,TGTGCCAGCAGCCAAGTAGCGACTCGGGAAGCTTTCTTT
NA,TRBJ1-2,TRBV4-2,NA,CASSQVDSGNGYTF,TGTGCCAGCAGCCAGGTCGACTCCGGGAATGGCTACACCTTC
NA,TRBJ1-5,TRBV30,NA,CAWTERLEQPQHF,TGTGCCTGGACGGAGAGACTGGAACAGCCCCAGCATTTT
TRBD2,TRBJ2-1,TRBV5-1,NA,CASSLLTSGRSNEQFF,TGCGCCAGCAGCCTGCTCACTAGCGGGAGATCCAATGAGCAGTTCTTC
NA,TRBJ1-1,TRBV5-4,NA,CAWARGTEAFF,TGTGCCTGGGCTAGGGGAACTGAAGCTTTCTTT
NA,TRBJ2-2,TRBV30,NA,CAWSSGQTLPTGELFF,TGTGCCTGGAGTTCAGGACAGACTCTACCAACCGGGGAGCTGTTTTTT
NA,TRBJ2-1,TRBV10-3,few,CAISVGGAFNEQFF,TGTGCCATCAGTGTTGGGGGGGCCTTCAATGAGCAGTTCTTC
NA,TRBJ2-7,TRBV2,NA,CASAAGIPLYEQYF,TGTGCCAGCGCAGCCGGGATACCCCTCTACGAGCAGTACTTC
NA,TRBJ1-2,TRBV5-1,NA,CASSLGGQANYGYTF,TGCGCCAGCAGCTTGGGTGGACAAGCTAACTATGGCTACACCTTC
NA,TRBJ1-2,TRBV27,few,CASSLSRRYGYTF,TGTGCCAGCAGTTTAAGCAGGCGCTATGGCTACACCTTC
TRBD2,TRBJ2-7,TRBV7-2,few,CASSFRLAGGLVQQYF,TGTGCCAGCAGCTTCCGGCTAGCGGGAGGCTTAGTTCAGCAGTACTTC
TRBD2,TRBJ2-7,TRBV6-1,NA,CAAGLATYEQYF,TGTGCGGCGGGACTAGCCACCTACGAGCAGTACTTC
NA,TRBJ1-2,TRBV7-9,NA,CSSSLATGFTVNYGYTF,TGTTCCAGCAGCTTAGCGACGGGGTTTACAGTTAACTATGGCTACACCTTC
NA,TRBJ1-5,TRBV18,NA,CASSVSNNQPQHF,TGTGCCAGCTCAGTTTCAAATAATCAGCCCCAGCATTTT
NA,TRBJ2-5,TRBV4-2,NA,CASSQDIETQYF,TGTGCCAGCAGCCAAGATATAGAGACCCAGTACTTC
TRBD2,TRBJ2-2,TRBV5-4,NA,CASSPRTSPTGELFF,TGTGCCAGCAGCCCGCGGACTAGCCCGACCGGGGAGCTGTTTTTT